These 16 T cell receptor beta chains were all obtained from the same sample, sequenced in a study of identical twins. One entry per CDR3 protein, called by TCRdb with MiXCR from the 5' RACE reads. The sample includes approximately 470,000 distinct CDR3 sequences, approximately 15% of them seen just once. These data were likewise used in another study, on yellow fever vaccine responses in identical twins.

The material sequenced was CD4+ T cells sorted from blood. The receptors were gathered from a woman under 30 in good health.

The gene calls are TRBV28 and TRBJ2-7; TRBD2 matches at 10 bases. The J segment lost 1 base and the V segment lost 4 bases, leaving 7 bases of the junction unmatched. The CDR3 length is 16 residues. The germline V gene has CDR1 MDHEN and CDR2 SYDVKM. The CDR3 loop is CASSSPPSGSSYEQYF. The CDR3 DNA is TGTGCCAGCAGTTCTCCCCCTAGCGGGAGTTCCTACGAGCAGTACTTC.

This clonotype showed up just a few times. This chain's CDR3 is CASSYRGSSNQPQHF. In DNA, the CDR3 is TGTGCCAGCAGTTACCGGGGAAGCAGCAATCAGCCCCAGCATTTT. The J gene is TRBJ1-5, the V gene TRBV6-5; D remains unclear. This CDR3 has 15 amino acids. The V gene's germline CDR1 is MNHEY and CDR2 SVGAGI. Trimming took off 2 bases at V and 1 base at J, with 9 bases between the two ends.

Only a few counts were recorded for this clonotype. This CDR3 is CASSPHEGLAGPPGELFF. DNA of the CDR3: TGTGCCAGCAGTCCCCACGAGGGACTAGCGGGACCGCCCGGGGAGCTGTTTTTT. J is TRBJ2-2 and V is TRBV28; the match to TRBD2 covers 13 bases. The germline CDR1 and CDR2 sequences are MDHEN and SYDVKM. Trimming took 5 bases from V and 6 from J; bases not matched to a gene: 12. The CDR3 is made up of 18 amino acids.

The chain employs TRBV12-3 or TRBV12-4 and TRBJ1-5; perhaps TRBD1 as D (6 bases). This CDR3 contains 17 residues. Trimming removed 4 bases from V and 0 bases from J, with 16 bases in between. The CDR3 is CASSSITDSYSNQPQHF. CDR3 DNA sequence: TGTGCCAGCAGTTCAATCACGGACAGTTATAGCAATCAGCCCCAGCATTTT.

J is TRBJ2-3 and V is TRBV20-1; D is ambiguous. Per germline, CDR1 DFQATT and CDR2 SNEGSKA (reference sequence). CDR3 length: 14 amino acids. Trimming pared 6 bases from V and 8 bases from J, leaving 21 bases between. The CDR3 protein is CSATQVSFTGTQYF. The DNA for the CDR3 is TGCAGTGCGACTCAGGTCTCCTTCACGGGTACGCAGTATTTT.

This clonotype appeared a few times. The V and J genes are TRBV4-1 and TRBJ2-1; 9 bases match TRBD2. Trimming removed 3 bases from V and 0 bases from J; junction bases left unmatched: 6. From germline, CDR1 is MGHRA and CDR2 YSYEKL. The CDR3 sequence is 17 residues long. The CDR3 reads CASSQGLAISSYNEQFF. CDR3 in DNA: TGCGCCAGCAGCCAGGGACTAGCTATAAGCTCCTACAATGAGCAGTTCTTC.

This sequence joins TRBV3-1 and TRBJ2-7; D may be TRBD1 or TRBD2 (5 bases each). Trimming left V 2 bases short and J 1 base short, with 12 bases between. Per the germline V gene, CDR1 is LGHDT and CDR2 is YNNKEL (reference sequence). The CDR3 length is 15 residues. The CDR3 DNA reads TGTGCCAGCAGCCAAAATCCGGGACGGTCCTACGAGCAGTACTTC. Translating it yields CASSQNPGRSYEQYF.

This rearrangement joins TRBV20-1 to TRBJ1-2, with D unresolved. V lost 2 bases, J lost 8 bases, and 15 bases lay in between. Germline CDR1 reads DFQATT; CDR2 reads SNEGSKA (reference sequence). The CDR3 totals 13 residues. The CDR3 nucleotides read TGCAGTGCTAGAAGGATAGGCGGGGAAGGCTACACCTTC. It encodes CSARRIGGEGYTF.

This sequence joins TRBV7-2 and TRBJ2-2; 9 bases align to TRBD2. Germline V gives CDR1 SGHTA, CDR2 FQGNSA. The CDR3 totals 17 residues. Trimming removed 5 bases from V and 0 bases from J; junction bases left unmatched: 7. CDR3 sequence: CASSVRTSVPNTGELFF. The CDR3 DNA reads as TGTGCCAGCAGCGTGAGGACTAGCGTCCCGAACACCGGGGAGCTGTTTTTT. The full variable domain, in which reference TRBV7-2 and TRBJ2-2 provide the parts outside the CDR3, is GAGVSQSPSNKVTEKGKDVELRCDPISGHTALYWYRQSLGQGLEFLIYFQGNSAPDKSGLPSDRFSAERTGGSVSTLTIQRTQQEDSAVYLCASSVRTSVPNTGELFFGEGSRLTVL.

The chain carries TRBV7-9 and TRBJ2-5; 8 bases align to TRBD2. This CDR3 has 14 residues. V lost 5 bases to trimming and J lost 1 base; unmatched junction nucleotides: 3. Germline CDR1 reads SEHNR; CDR2 reads FQNEAQ (reference sequence). The CDR3 nucleotides are TGTGCCAGCAGCCGTAGCGGGACCCAAGAGACCCAGTACTTC. Translation gives CASSRSGTQETQYF.

CDR3 region: CASSPGLVGSDTQYF. CDR3 DNA: TGTGCCAGCAGCCCGGGACTAGTTGGCTCAGATACGCAGTATTTT. V is TRBV5-6 and J is TRBJ2-3, with TRBD2 identical over 8 bases. V shed 4 bases, J shed 4 bases, and the junction held 8 bases outside the gene matches. The CDR3 contains 15 residues. Germline V gene data show CDR1 as SGHDT and CDR2 as YYEEEE.

This clonotype showed up many times. The chain uses TRBV3-1 and TRBJ2-5; D is unclear. V lost 2 bases to trimming and J lost 6 bases, with 10 bases between them. The germline CDR1 and CDR2 sequences are LGHDT and YNNKEL (reference sequence). There are 13 residues in the CDR3. The CDR3 sequence: CASSQIMEKTQYF. The DNA for the CDR3 is TGTGCCAGCAGCCAAATCATGGAGAAGACCCAGTACTTC.

This clonotype appeared a few times. This rearrangement joins TRBV12-3 or TRBV12-4 to TRBJ1-2; D is possibly TRBD1 (5 bases). V gave up 5 bases and J gave up 8 bases, with 15 bases separating them. CDR3 length: 13 amino acids. DNA of the CDR3: TGTGCCAGCAGTCCCTCGGGGGAGAACGGCTACACCTTC. Residues: CASSPSGENGYTF.

This clonotype was found a few times. The chain recombines TRBV6-1 with TRBJ2-3, with D perhaps TRBD1 (6 bases). This CDR3 has 13 residues. Looked up from germline, CDR1 is MNHNS and CDR2 is SASEGT. The germline V and J ends were trimmed by 6 bases and 6 bases, with 13 bases remaining between them. In DNA form, the CDR3 reads TGTGCCAGCAGGTTGGGGGCGTGGGATACGCAGTATTTT. This codes for CASRLGAWDTQYF.

This clonotype was counted between two and nine times. The chain combines TRBV5-1 with TRBJ2-5; tentatively, D is TRBD1 (6 bases). CDR1 SGHRS and CDR2 YFSETQ come from the germline V gene. The CDR3 is 14 amino acids. With 1 base removed from V and 5 bases from J, the gap between germline ends came to 12 bases. The CDR3 coding sequence is TGCGCCAGCAGCTTGTTTGGGGGCGCGGAGACCCAGTACTTC. Translation gives CASSLFGGAETQYF.

The J gene is TRBJ2-1, the V gene TRBV27; maybe TRBD2 (5 bases). The CDR3 contains 15 residues. CDR1 and CDR2 (germline): MNHEY, SMNVEV (reference sequence). V gave up 2 bases and J gave up 2 bases, with 10 bases separating them. The CDR3 sequence is CASSLTGSTYNEQFF. The CDR3 DNA reads as TGTGCCAGCAGTTTAACTGGGAGCACCTACAATGAGCAGTTCTTC.